The rows below give T cell receptor beta chains drawn from one sample of a study of tumor-infiltrating lymphocytes in localized non-small cell lung cancer. Using immunoSEQ multiplex PCR, the repertoire was profiled, and TCRdb retains in-frame clones only, with some absent. The sample lists 16,000 or so clones; 73% were seen once. The sequenced sample was lung tumor tissue. These receptor sequences come from a human donor with non-small cell lung cancer. CDR3s include the opening cysteine and the closing phenylalanine or tryptophan. The D gene is left open where the match is weak. Expanded clones get a size class; other rows say once, few or many, or leave the size out.

length	V	J	size	D	DNA	CDR3
13	TRBV27	TRBJ1-2	NA	TRBD1	TGTGCCAGCAGTTTCACAGGGGGCTATGGCTACACCTTC	CASSFTGGYGYTF
13	TRBV10-1	TRBJ2-4	NA	NA	TGCGCCAGCAGTGAAAACGGAAAAAACATTCAGTACTTC	CASSENGKNIQYF
13	TRBV4-1	TRBJ2-7	NA	NA	TGCGCCAGCAGTTTCGGCCGTACCTACGAGCAGTACTTC	CASSFGRTYEQYF
14	TRBV9	TRBJ2-2	NA	NA	TGTGCCAGCAGAGAAACTAGCAACACCGGGGAGCTGTTTTTT	CASRETSNTGELFF
14	TRBV6-1	TRBJ2-7	few	TRBD2	TGTGCCAGCACCTCGGCTAGCGGGATCCACGAGCAGTACTTC	CASTSASGIHEQYF
15	TRBV27	TRBJ1-2	NA	NA	TGTGCCAGCAGTCTCCTAGGGGAGCCCCCCTATGGCTACACCTTC	CASSLLGEPPYGYTF
14	TRBV7-9	TRBJ2-5	NA	NA	TGTGCCAGCAGCTGGGAAGGGGCCCAAGAGACCCAGTACTTC	CASSWEGAQETQYF
14	TRBV4-1	TRBJ1-6	NA	NA	TGCGCCAGCAGCCCTGCCGGGTATAATTCACCCCTCCACTTT	CASSPAGYNSPLHF
13	TRBV6-5	TRBJ2-6	NA	NA	TGTGCCAGCAAGGAGTCTGGGGCCAACGTCCTGACTTTC	CASKESGANVLTF
15	TRBV9	TRBJ2-1	NA	NA	TGTGCCAGCAGCGCAGGGACGGGATCCTACAATGAGCAGTTCTTC	CASSAGTGSYNEQFF
15	TRBV5-1	TRBJ1-2	medium-sized	TRBD1	TGCGCCAGCAGCCCTCGGGACAGGTCGAGCTATGGCTACACCTTC	CASSPRDRSSYGYTF